The T cell receptor beta chain described here comes from a study of shared clonotypes between healthy human individuals. The V gene's germline CDR1 is KGHSH and CDR2 LQKENI. The CDR3 totals 19 residues. V gave up 3 bases and J gave up 1 base; unmatched junction bases: 12. Overall study results and limits: Donor clonotype sharing was expected to depend on sequencing depth.

The study drew its donors from healthy HIV-negative adults without recent acute infections or vaccinations. About this clone: Its antigen is currently unknown.

Unsorted PBMC samples were amplified in replicate PCRs containing approximately 300 ng DNA, about 28,000 T cell genomes. The data were produced by immunoSEQ multiplex PCR, yet TCRdb's version contains in-frame clones alone and is incomplete. Altogether around 500,000 clones are present, roughly 80% being singletons, with the ten largest covering approximately 12%. The chain employs TRBV18 and TRBJ2-3; TRBD2 matches 11 bases. The sequenced sample consisted of PBMCs. The receptor was isolated from a woman in her thirties or forties in good health. Some clones in this sample may be carry-over from other donors' samples. The CDR3 loop reads CASSPPRSLAGGRTDTQYF. As DNA, the CDR3 is TGTGCCAGCTCACCCCCGAGGTCCTTAGCGGGAGGGCGCACAGATACGCAGTATTTT.